Listed here are 23 T cell receptor beta chains from one sample, sequenced in a study of T cell repertoires in cytomegalovirus infection. TCRdb called the reads again in MiXCR, with one record for every CDR3 protein. The top ten clones hold approximately 4.6% of a sample with approximately 190,000 distinct CDR3 sequences, roughly 9% of them seen once. The sample consisted of PBMCs. All receptors come from a human donor in good health (CMV status not recorded). Some clones in this sample may be carry-over from other donors' samples.

This clonotype has ten or more counts. The rearrangement links TRBV12-3 or TRBV12-4 to TRBJ1-1; weak D call: TRBD1 (6 bases). Trimming cost V 4 bases and J 0 bases, with 24 bases left between them. The length of the CDR3 is 19 residues. The CDR3: CASSSNLGAGAEMNTEAFF. CDR3 DNA sequence: TGTGCCAGCAGTTCAAATCTCGGGGCAGGGGCCGAGATGAACACTGAAGCTTTCTTT.

This clonotype was seen ten or more times. The V call is TRBV14, the J call TRBJ1-4; TRBD1 aligns across 7 bases. Germline-derived CDR1 and CDR2 are SGHDN and FVKESK. With V trimmed by 4 bases and J by 8 bases, 16 bases remained unmatched. The CDR3 covers 17 residues. CDR3 loop: CASSPRGGPGGGEKLFF. CDR3 sequence (DNA): TGTGCCAGCAGCCCCAGAGGAGGGCCAGGGGGGGGAGAAAAACTGTTTTTT.

This clonotype was observed at least ten times. The CDR3 sequence: CASSAGWHTEAFF. CDR3 DNA: TGTGCCAGTAGTGCAGGATGGCACACTGAAGCTTTCTTT. This chain connects TRBV19 to TRBJ1-1; D gene uncertain. Germline V CDR1 and CDR2: LNHDA, SQIVND (reference sequence). V lost 5 bases and J lost 3, with 10 bases in between. The CDR3 is 13 amino acids.

The CDR3 sequence: CASSFTGGVPSGANVLTF. Here the CDR3 DNA reads TGTGCCAGCAGTTTTACAGGGGGCGTCCCCTCTGGGGCCAACGTCCTGACTTTC. The V gene is TRBV12-3 or TRBV12-4, the J gene TRBJ2-6; 9 nucleotides align to TRBD1. V was clipped by 3 bases and J by 0 bases; unmatched bases: 6. The CDR3 spans 18 residues.

The genes are TRBV6-2 or TRBV6-3 and TRBJ2-7, with TRBD2 as a possible D gene (6 bases). Germline assignment: CDR1 MNHEY and CDR2 SVGEGT. Trimming left V 0 bases short and J 4 bases short, with 13 bases between. The length of the CDR3 is 15 residues. DNA for the CDR3: TGTGCCAGCAGTTACTCGGAGGGAAATCCATACGAGCAGTACTTC. Protein product: CASSYSEGNPYEQYF.

This clonotype has at least ten counts. CDR3 in amino acids: CASSLVTALTNYGYTF. DNA of the CDR3: TGTGCCAGCAGCTTAGTGACTGCTCTCACTAACTATGGCTACACCTTC. The chain is built from TRBV7-2 and TRBJ1-2; D gene uncertain. The V and J ends lost 1 base and 0 bases respectively, with 12 bases between them. The CDR3 length is 16 residues. The germline V gene encodes CDR1 SGHTA and CDR2 FQGNSA. The full variable domain, its missing parts supplied by reference TRBV7-2 and TRBJ1-2, is GAGVSQSPSNKVTEKGKDVELRCDPISGHTALYWYRQSLGQGLEFLIYFQGNSAPDKSGLPSDRFSAERTGGSVSTLTIQRTQQEDSAVYLCASSLVTALTNYGYTFGSGTRLTVV.

At least ten counts were recorded for this clonotype. This chain connects TRBV10-3 to TRBJ1-2; the D is unclear. The CDR3 runs 13 residues. Trimming left V 2 bases short and J 6 bases short, with 10 bases between. The germline gives CDR1 ENHRY, CDR2 SYGVKD. CDR3 residues: CAISEIPGNGYTF. The DNA for the CDR3 is TGTGCCATCAGTGAGATCCCCGGGAATGGCTACACCTTC.

This clonotype occurred a few times. The CDR3 DNA follows: TGTGCCAGCAAGGGCACTAGCGGCTACAATGAGCAGTTCTTC. Its translation is CASKGTSGYNEQFF. The gene calls are TRBV28 and TRBJ2-1; 8 bases line up with TRBD2. The CDR3 length is 14 residues. CDR1 is MDHEN, CDR2 SYDVKM, per germline. Trimming took 7 bases from V and 3 from J; bases not matched to a gene: 5.

This clonotype was recorded at least ten times. This chain joins TRBV29-1 and TRBJ2-7, with a tentative D call TRBD2 (6 bases). CDR3 length equals 13 residues. V was trimmed by 4 bases and J by 3 bases, leaving 13 bases between them. Per the germline V gene, CDR1 is SQVTM and CDR2 is ANQGSEA. The CDR3 DNA is TGCAGCGTTGGGAGAGGCGGGAACTACGAGCAGTACTTC. This codes for CSVGRGGNYEQYF.

This clonotype was recorded many times. This chain joins TRBV27 and TRBJ1-1; 8 bases line up with TRBD1. Germline CDR1 MNHEY, CDR2 SMNVEV (reference sequence). The CDR3 runs 16 residues. Germline trimming cut 5 bases from V and 4 bases from J; bases unmatched to any gene: 12. CDR3 sequence: CASSGGYRGRFTEAFF. CDR3 DNA: TGTGCCAGCAGTGGGGGCTACAGGGGGAGGTTCACTGAAGCTTTCTTT.

On this clonotype itself: A much larger clone differs from this one at a single base, so this may be a read error. This CDR3 fails to terminate in the conserved phenylalanine or tryptophan, so it likely reflects a read error. This chain connects TRBV7-2 to TRBJ1-2; TRBD1 agrees at 7 bases. Trimming took 5 bases from V and 4 from J; bases not matched to a gene: 7. Germline assignment: CDR1 SGHTA and CDR2 FQGNSA. There are 14 residues in the CDR3. CDR3 sequence (DNA): TGTGCCAGCAGCCCACAGGGGAAGGGCTATGGCTACACCCTC. Protein sequence: CASSPQGKGYGYTL.

This clonotype was counted at least ten times. V is TRBV7-9 and J is TRBJ2-7; D is undetermined. This CDR3 has 12 amino acids. V lost 5 bases and J 5 bases, leaving 10 bases between the germline ends. Germline loops: CDR1 SEHNR, CDR2 FQNEAQ (reference sequence). CDR3 residues: CASSPRQNEQYF. The CDR3 region has the DNA TGTGCCAGCAGCCCTCGCCAAAACGAGCAGTACTTC. Full variable domain (remainder filled in from reference TRBV7-9 and TRBJ2-7): DTGVSQNPRHKITKRGQNVTFRCDPISEHNRLYWYRQTLGQGPEFLTYFQNEAQLEKSRLLSDRFSAERPKGSFSTLEIQRTEQGDSAMYLCASSPRQNEQYFGPGTRLTVT.

This clonotype was seen ten or more times. The chain couples TRBV12-3 or TRBV12-4 to TRBJ2-7; D is perhaps TRBD1 (5 bases). The CDR3 has 14 amino acids. V dropped 6 bases and J dropped 5 bases, with 17 bases sitting between them. The CDR3 DNA reads TGTGCCAGCAGCACGGGTCTCCAGGGCGACGAGCAGTACTTC. It yields the protein CASSTGLQGDEQYF.

In regard to this clonotype: It may be a read error: a sequence one base away is much more abundant. The chain joins TRBV29-1 to TRBJ2-1, with D hard to call. The CDR3 contains 10 residues. Germline V gives CDR1 SQVTM, CDR2 ANQGSEA. For the CDR3, the DNA is TGCAGCGCCTGGAACAATGAGCAGCTCTTC. Protein product: CSAWNNEQLF.

The chain employs TRBV20-1 and TRBJ1-1; D might be TRBD1 (5 bases). Trimming pared 3 bases from V and 0 bases from J, leaving 11 bases between. The CDR3 spans 14 residues. CDR1 and CDR2 from the germline V gene are DFQATT and SNEGSKA (reference sequence). CDR3 sequence reads: CSASFGGMNTEAFF. In nucleotides, the CDR3 is TGCAGTGCTAGTTTCGGGGGGATGAACACTGAAGCTTTCTTT.

This clonotype was observed many times. This sequence joins TRBV7-8 and TRBJ2-5; D might be TRBD1 (6 bases). The V gene's germline CDR1 is SGHVS and CDR2 FQNEAQ. This CDR3 is built from 14 residues. Trimming cost V 2 bases and J 4 bases, with 11 bases left between them. This CDR3 reads CASSLQQGTETQYF. For the CDR3, the DNA is TGTGCCAGCAGCTTACAACAGGGTACAGAGACCCAGTACTTC.

The chain has TRBV12-3 or TRBV12-4 and TRBJ1-1; perhaps TRBD1 as D (5 bases). CDR3 length equals 12 residues. The V and J ends lost 6 bases and 5 bases respectively, with 10 bases between them. The CDR3 coding sequence is TGTGCCAGCAGCCGTGGGGGTACTGAAGCTTTCTTT. This encodes CASSRGGTEAFF.

This chain links TRBV7-9 with TRBJ1-1; D remains unclear. The germline gives CDR1 SEHNR, CDR2 FQNEAQ (reference sequence). Trimming pared 6 bases from V and 8 bases from J, leaving 10 bases between. The CDR3 has 11 amino acids. In DNA form, the CDR3 reads TGTGCCAGCAGAGATAGTAGGGAAGCTTTCTTT. This sequence encodes CASRDSREAFF.

This clonotype was detected ten times or more. J is TRBJ2-2 and V is TRBV18; D unresolved. V was cut by 2 bases and J by 1 base, with 11 bases left in between. From germline, CDR1 is KGHSH and CDR2 LQKENI. The CDR3 runs to 16 residues. CDR3 loop: CASSPEPLGNTGELFF. The CDR3 DNA follows: TGTGCCAGCTCACCAGAACCGCTGGGGAACACCGGGGAGCTGTTTTTT.

The table lists this clonotype with many counts. As DNA, the CDR3 is TGTGCCAGCAGCCCACGACAGGGTTCCTATAATTCACCCCTCCACTTT. Protein sequence: CASSPRQGSYNSPLHF. This rearrangement joins TRBV7-2 to TRBJ1-6; 7 positions agree with TRBD1. The CDR3 consists of 16 residues. CDR1 and CDR2 from the germline V gene are SGHTA and FQGNSA. V gave up 5 bases and J gave up 1 base; unmatched junction bases: 5.

V is TRBV28 and J is TRBJ1-2; TRBD1 matches at 7 bases. This CDR3 has 15 residues. The junction had 11 bases not matched to a gene; V was cut back by 3 bases and J by 7 bases. Germline V gives CDR1 MDHEN, CDR2 SYDVKM. The CDR3 nucleotides are TGTGCCAGCAGTTTTAAGCCACAGGGGCATAGTGGCTACACCTTC. Its protein product is CASSFKPQGHSGYTF.

The rearrangement joins TRBV28 to TRBJ1-2; D gene unclear. Looked up from germline, CDR1 is MDHEN and CDR2 is SYDVKM. V was trimmed by 3 bases and J by 1 base, leaving 12 bases between them. The CDR3 spans 15 residues. The CDR3 DNA follows: TGTGCCAGCAGTTTTGGGCTCGGATTTAACTATGGCTACACCTTC. It codes for CASSFGLGFNYGYTF.

This clonotype came up a few times. The genes are TRBV12-3 or TRBV12-4 and TRBJ1-1, with D possibly matching TRBD1 (5 bases). This CDR3 is 16 amino acids long. Between the trimmed V and J ends, which lost 2 bases and 3 bases, there was a span of 16 bases. The CDR3 reads CASSLSGAGVDTEAFF. In DNA form, the CDR3 reads TGTGCCAGCAGTTTAAGCGGGGCGGGGGTGGACACTGAAGCTTTCTTT.